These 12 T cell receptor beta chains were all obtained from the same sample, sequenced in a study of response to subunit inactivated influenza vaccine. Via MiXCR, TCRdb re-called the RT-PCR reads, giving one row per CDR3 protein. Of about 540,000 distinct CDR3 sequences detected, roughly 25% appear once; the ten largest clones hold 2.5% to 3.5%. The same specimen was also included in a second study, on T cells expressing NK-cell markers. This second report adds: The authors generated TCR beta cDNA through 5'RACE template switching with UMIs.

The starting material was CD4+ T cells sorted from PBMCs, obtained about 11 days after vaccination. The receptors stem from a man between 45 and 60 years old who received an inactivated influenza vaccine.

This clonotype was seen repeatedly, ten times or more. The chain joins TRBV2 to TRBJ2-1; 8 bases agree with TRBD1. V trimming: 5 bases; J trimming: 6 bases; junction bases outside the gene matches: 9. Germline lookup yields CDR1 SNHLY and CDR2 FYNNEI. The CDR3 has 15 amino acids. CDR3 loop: CASSPRGRYVNEQFF. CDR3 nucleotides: TGTGCCAGCAGTCCCAGGGGGCGGTACGTCAATGAGCAGTTCTTC.

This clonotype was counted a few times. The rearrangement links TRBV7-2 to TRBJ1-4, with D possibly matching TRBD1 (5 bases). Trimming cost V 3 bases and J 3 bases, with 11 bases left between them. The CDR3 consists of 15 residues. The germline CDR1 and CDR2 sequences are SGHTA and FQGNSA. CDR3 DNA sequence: TGTGCCAGCAGCTTTAGTGGGGGTGCTAATGAAAAACTGTTTTTT. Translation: CASSFSGGANEKLFF.

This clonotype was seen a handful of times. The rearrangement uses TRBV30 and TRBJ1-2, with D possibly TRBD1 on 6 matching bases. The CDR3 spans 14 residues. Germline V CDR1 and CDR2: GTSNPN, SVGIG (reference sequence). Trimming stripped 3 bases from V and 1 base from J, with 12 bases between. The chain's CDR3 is CAWSLAGVNYGYTF. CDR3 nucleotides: TGTGCCTGGAGCCTCGCAGGGGTTAACTATGGCTACACCTTC.

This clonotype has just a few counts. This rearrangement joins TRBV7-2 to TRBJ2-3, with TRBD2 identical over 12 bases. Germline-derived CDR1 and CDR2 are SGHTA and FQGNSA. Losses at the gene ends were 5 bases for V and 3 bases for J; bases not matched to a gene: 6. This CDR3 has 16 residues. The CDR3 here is CASSIGGLAGTDTQYF. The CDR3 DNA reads TGTGCCAGCAGCATAGGCGGACTAGCGGGAACAGATACGCAGTATTTT.

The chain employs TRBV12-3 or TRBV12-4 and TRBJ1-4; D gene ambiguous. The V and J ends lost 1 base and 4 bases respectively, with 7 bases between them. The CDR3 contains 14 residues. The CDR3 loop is CASSLGWGNEKLFF. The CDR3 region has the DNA TGTGCCAGCAGTTTAGGATGGGGTAATGAAAAACTGTTTTTT.

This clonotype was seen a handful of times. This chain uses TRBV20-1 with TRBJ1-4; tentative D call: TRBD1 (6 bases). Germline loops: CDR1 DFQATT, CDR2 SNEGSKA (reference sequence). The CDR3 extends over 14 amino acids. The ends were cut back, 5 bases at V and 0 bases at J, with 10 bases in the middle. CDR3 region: CSASGQSTNEKLFF. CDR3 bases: TGCAGTGCTTCTGGACAGTCAACTAATGAAAAACTGTTTTTT.

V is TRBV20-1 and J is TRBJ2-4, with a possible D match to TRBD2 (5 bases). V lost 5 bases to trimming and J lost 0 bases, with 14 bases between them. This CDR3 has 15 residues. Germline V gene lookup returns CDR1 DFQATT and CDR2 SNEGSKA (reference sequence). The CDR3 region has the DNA TGCAGTGCTTTTGGGTCCGGAGGAGCCAAAAACATTCAGTACTTC. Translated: CSAFGSGGAKNIQYF.

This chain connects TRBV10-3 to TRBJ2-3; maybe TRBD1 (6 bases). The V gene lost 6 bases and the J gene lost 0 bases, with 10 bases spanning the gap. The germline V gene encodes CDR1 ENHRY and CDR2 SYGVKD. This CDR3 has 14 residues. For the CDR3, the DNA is TGTGCCATCAGACCAGGGGCTAGCACAGATACGCAGTATTTT. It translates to CAIRPGASTDTQYF.

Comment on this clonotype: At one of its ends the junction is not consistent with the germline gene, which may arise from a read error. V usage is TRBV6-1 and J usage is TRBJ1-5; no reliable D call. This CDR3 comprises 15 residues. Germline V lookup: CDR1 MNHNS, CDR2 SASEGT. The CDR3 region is CASSEQSAQKGSPTF. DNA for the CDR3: TGTGCCAGCAGTGAACAGTCGGCGCAAAAGGGCAGTCCTACCTTT.

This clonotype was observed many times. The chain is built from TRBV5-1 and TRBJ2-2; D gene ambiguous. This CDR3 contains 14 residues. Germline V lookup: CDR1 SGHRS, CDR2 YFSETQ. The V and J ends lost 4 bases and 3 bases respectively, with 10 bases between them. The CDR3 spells CASSIRLDTGELFF. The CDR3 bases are TGCGCCAGCAGCATCAGACTGGACACCGGGGAGCTGTTTTTT. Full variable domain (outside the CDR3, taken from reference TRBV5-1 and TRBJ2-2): KAGVTQTPRYLIKTRGQQVTLSCSPISGHRSVSWYQQTPGQGLQFLFEYFSETQRNKGNFPGRFSGRQFSNSRSEMNVSTLELGDSALYLCASSIRLDTGELFFGEGSRLTVL.

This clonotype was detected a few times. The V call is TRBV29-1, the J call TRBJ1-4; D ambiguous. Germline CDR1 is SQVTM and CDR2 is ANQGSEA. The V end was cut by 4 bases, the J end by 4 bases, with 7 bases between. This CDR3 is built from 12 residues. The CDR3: CSVGAYNEKLFF. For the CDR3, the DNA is TGCAGCGTTGGGGCCTATAATGAAAAACTGTTTTTT.

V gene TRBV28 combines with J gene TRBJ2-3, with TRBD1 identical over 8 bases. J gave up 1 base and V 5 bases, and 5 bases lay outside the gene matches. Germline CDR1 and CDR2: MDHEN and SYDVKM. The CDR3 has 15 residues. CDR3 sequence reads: CASSLQGEGTDTQYF. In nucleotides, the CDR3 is TGTGCCAGCAGTCTACAGGGGGAGGGCACAGATACGCAGTATTTT.